The next 19 T cell receptor beta chains were all read from a single sample in a study of control samples from healthy donors and cancer patients (TCRdb year 2020). Library preparation was by the immunoSEQ multiplex PCR assay. In its TCRdb copy, this immuneACCESS table keeps in-frame sequences only and misses some clones. Where compared with another copy, unresolved V genes explain less than half of these, and the others have no known cause. The sample contains around 130,000 clones, about 90% of them found a single time. The ten largest clones add up to 6.5% to 9.5% of the sample. Sequenced sample: PBMCs. All receptors derive from a man in his forties or fifties with head and neck cancer.

The V gene is TRBV3-1 (or the pseudogene TRBV3-2), the J gene TRBJ1-1; D unclear. There are 16 residues in the CDR3. Per germline, CDR1 LGHDT and CDR2 YNNKEL (reference sequence). Trimming shortened V by 2 bases and J by 3 bases, and 16 bases separated the two germline ends. The CDR3 loop reads CASSQTATLADTEAFF. The CDR3 region has the DNA TGTGCCAGCAGCCAAACAGCAACACTGGCGGACACTGAAGCTTTCTTT.

The genes are TRBV4-2 and TRBJ2-7; D remains unclear. The germline V gene has CDR1 LGHNA and CDR2 YNFKEQ. The CDR3 runs to 15 residues. V lost 2 bases, J lost 5 bases, and 16 bases lay in between. CDR3 DNA sequence: TGTGCCAGCAGCCAAAACCCCCCCATTGCGGACGAGCAGTACTTC. Protein product: CASSQNPPIADEQYF.

J is TRBJ2-4 and V is TRBV11-2, with D hard to call. The CDR3 loop spans 13 amino acids. Germline V gene sequence: CDR1 SGHAT, CDR2 FQNNGV. V lost 4 bases to trimming and J lost 7 bases, with 11 bases between them. The CDR3 here is CASSSSLGNIQYF. The CDR3 coding sequence is TGTGCCAGCAGCTCCTCCCTAGGGAACATTCAGTACTTC.

This chain joins TRBV2 and TRBJ1-2; D perhaps matches TRBD1 (6 bases). The CDR3 is made up of 11 amino acids. The V end lost 10 bases, the J end lost 7 bases, and 13 bases lay between the germline ends. Germline CDR1 SNHLY, CDR2 FYNNEI. CDR3 protein: CATTRGGGYTF. DNA for the CDR3: TGTGCCACCACCAGGGGAGGTGGCTACACCTTC.

The chain links TRBV20-1 to TRBJ2-7; D uncertain. This CDR3 has 11 residues. Looked up from germline, CDR1 is DFQATT and CDR2 is SNEGSKA (reference sequence). The V end was cut by 5 bases, the J end by 4 bases, with 9 bases between. In DNA, the CDR3 is TGCAGTGCTTCAAACACATACGAGCAGTACTTC. It is translated as CSASNTYEQYF.

The chain carries TRBV23-1 and TRBJ1-2; D is possibly TRBD1 (5 bases). TRBV23-1 is sorted into the ORF group, with uncertain function. This CDR3 is 16 amino acids long. Trimming left V 3 bases short and J 8 bases short, with 22 bases between. The CDR3 here is CASSHRRGEIGGGYTF. CDR3 DNA sequence: TGCGCCAGCAGTCACCGGCGAGGAGAGATTGGGGGAGGCTACACCTTC.

The DNA of the CDR3 is TGTGCCAGCAGCTTAGAGGCAGGGGGGTACAATGAGCAGTTCTTC. As protein: CASSLEAGGYNEQFF. The chain combines TRBV11-3 with TRBJ2-1; the D gene is possibly TRBD1 (7 bases). Germline V gene sequence: CDR1 SGHNT, CDR2 YENEEA. The V and J ends lost 0 bases and 4 bases respectively, with 10 bases between them. The CDR3 has 15 residues.

The chain carries TRBV5-1 and TRBJ1-2; perhaps TRBD1 as D (5 bases). V was clipped by 0 bases and J by 4 bases, with 22 bases between them. Germline V CDR1 and CDR2: SGHRS, YFSETQ. The CDR3 is made up of 18 amino acids. The DNA of the CDR3 is TGCGCCAGCAGCTTGGAAGGGCAGGGTGGAGTCGGTGGCTATGGCTACACCTTC. Its protein product is CASSLEGQGGVGGYGYTF.

The chain joins TRBV5-4 to TRBJ1-5, with TRBD1 matching 10 bases. CDR1 and CDR2 (germline): SGHNT, YYREEE (reference sequence). V was clipped by 4 bases and J by 3 bases; unmatched bases: 4. This CDR3 spans 15 amino acids. CDR3 amino acids: CASSGGQGINQPQHF. The CDR3 bases are TGTGCCAGCAGCGGGGGACAGGGGATCAATCAGCCCCAGCATTTT.

This clone was found once. Here the CDR3 reads CASSLEVSGNTIYF. The CDR3 region has the DNA TGTGCCAGCAGCTTAGAAGTTAGTGGAAACACCATATATTTT. The gene calls are TRBV11-2 and TRBJ1-3; unclear D gene. CDR1 SGHAT and CDR2 FQNNGV come from the germline V gene. The CDR3 has 14 residues. Trimming shortened V by 0 bases and J by 3 bases, and 6 bases separated the two germline ends.

The rearrangement uses TRBV6-5 and TRBJ2-3, with 7 nucleotides matching TRBD2. The V gene's germline CDR1 is MNHEY and CDR2 SVGAGI. The CDR3 extends over 14 amino acids. With 8 bases clipped from V and 4 bases from J, the junction kept 9 bases outside the gene matches. For the CDR3, the DNA is TGTGCCAGCCGACCCGGGGGGTTCGCAGATACGCAGTATTTT. This encodes CASRPGGFADTQYF.

This clone has only a few counts. J is TRBJ2-1 and V is TRBV27, with a weak D call TRBD2 (6 bases). This CDR3 is built from 17 residues. Trimming took 4 bases from V and 0 from J, leaving 16 bases between them. Germline-derived CDR1 and CDR2 are MNHEY and SMNVEV (reference sequence). In DNA form, the CDR3 reads TGTGCCAGCAGTTCGGCGGGACGCCACAGCTCCTACAATGAGCAGTTCTTC. Protein: CASSSAGRHSSYNEQFF.

J is TRBJ1-1 and V is TRBV6-1, with D perhaps matching TRBD1 (6 bases). V was pared by 1 base and J by 5 bases, with 11 bases between. The CDR3 length is 14 residues. CDR1 MNHNS and CDR2 SASEGT come from the germline V gene. CDR3 protein: CASSEGPRGTEAFF. The CDR3 DNA reads TGTGCCAGCAGTGAAGGCCCCAGGGGAACTGAAGCTTTCTTT.

This clone was seen once. V is TRBV6-1 and J is TRBJ2-1, with TRBD2 matching over 8 bases. Germline assignment: CDR1 MNHNS and CDR2 SASEGT. CDR3 length: 18 amino acids. The V gene end was trimmed by 2 bases and the J gene end by 5 bases; junction bases not matched to a gene: 14. CDR3 in DNA: TGTGCCAGCAGTGAATTTCTGGGAGCTAGCGGGTACAACAATGAGCAGTTCTTC. Protein product: CASSEFLGASGYNNEQFF.

V gene TRBV18 combines with J gene TRBJ1-2, with 7 positions matching TRBD1. The V and J ends lost 2 bases and 4 bases, in that order; junction bases with no gene match: 1. Germline assignment: CDR1 KGHSH and CDR2 LQKENI. The CDR3 spans 13 residues. CDR3 sequence reads: CASSPGQAYGYTF. The CDR3 coding sequence is TGTGCCAGCTCACCAGGACAGGCCTATGGCTACACCTTC. Full variable domain (missing parts from reference TRBV18 and TRBJ1-2): NAGVMQNPRHLVRRRGQEARLRCSPMKGHSHVYWYRQLPEEGLKFMVYLQKENIIDESGMPKERFSAEFPKEGPSILRIQQVVRGDSAAYFCASSPGQAYGYTFGSGTRLTVV.

This chain joins TRBV6-5 and TRBJ2-1; no definite D call. The CDR3 covers 14 residues. Germline CDR1 and CDR2: MNHEY and SVGAGI. V lost 6 bases and J 6 bases, leaving 15 bases between the germline ends. This CDR3 is CASSLTPLFNEQFF. The CDR3 nucleotides read TGTGCCAGCAGCCTCACTCCCCTTTTCAATGAGCAGTTCTTC.

The V gene is TRBV11-2, the J gene TRBJ2-1; 9 positions match TRBD2. With V trimmed by 5 bases and J by 4 bases, 15 bases remained unmatched. This CDR3 is built from 18 residues. Germline V gene lookup returns CDR1 SGHAT and CDR2 FQNNGV. CDR3 nucleotides: TGTGCCAGCAGCCGAGGGCTTGGAGGCGGGGGGGCTTACAATGAGCAGTTCTTC. It codes for CASSRGLGGGGAYNEQFF.

The chain is built from TRBV28 and TRBJ2-1; D gene unclear. CDR3 length equals 13 residues. Trimming pared 4 bases from V and 0 bases from J, leaving 4 bases between. Germline loops: CDR1 MDHEN, CDR2 SYDVKM. CDR3 sequence (DNA): TGTGCCAGCAGTTGGGGCTCCTACAATGAGCAGTTCTTC. Protein sequence: CASSWGSYNEQFF.

Concerning this clone itself: At one of its ends the junction is not consistent with the germline gene, which may arise from a read error. V is TRBV5-1 and J is TRBJ2-2; D gene unclear. From germline, CDR1 is SGHRS and CDR2 YFSETQ. CDR3 length: 14 amino acids. CDR3 in amino acids: CASSFKGNSGELFF. CDR3 sequence (DNA): TGCGCCAGCAGCTTCAAAGGAAACAGCGGGGAGCTGTTTTTT. Complete variable domain (other parts from reference TRBV5-1 and TRBJ2-2): KAGVTQTPRYLIKTRGQQVTLSCSPISGHRSVSWYQQTPGQGLQFLFEYFSETQRNKGNFPGRFSGRQFSNSRSEMNVSTLELGDSALYLCASSFKGNSGELFFGEGSRLTVL.